This record covers a single TCR beta chain. Its antigen is as yet unknown. These data come from a study of T cells in Graves' hyperthyroidism and ophthalmopathy. Study conclusions and caveats: Ophthalmopathy was separated from stable hyperthyroidism by a 13 V-J model.

Absent ophthalmopathy progression within 18 months defined stable Graves' hyperthyroidism. The PBMCs had their origin in roughly 10 ml of fresh peripheral blood. Germline V gene sequence: CDR1 MNHNS, CDR2 SASEGT. The CDR3 runs to 14 residues. V dropped 3 bases and J dropped 2 bases, with 8 bases sitting between them. The investigators amplified TCR beta CDR3 regions from RNA transcripts. A set of HTBI primers served as the primers for a first-round RT-PCR of the TCR CDR3. TCRdb re-derived calls from the multiplex PCR reads in MiXCR, one entry per CDR3 protein. The sample lists fewer than 650,000 distinct CDR3 sequences, approximately 15% occurring once.

The genes are TRBV6-1 and TRBJ1-5, with a weak D call TRBD1 (5 bases). Sequenced: blood. The receptor was derived from a middle-aged woman with Graves' hyperthyroidism. CDR3 coding DNA: TGTGCCAGCAGTGAGGGGGGGGGCAATCAGCCCCAGCATTTT. It yields the protein CASSEGGGNQPQHF.